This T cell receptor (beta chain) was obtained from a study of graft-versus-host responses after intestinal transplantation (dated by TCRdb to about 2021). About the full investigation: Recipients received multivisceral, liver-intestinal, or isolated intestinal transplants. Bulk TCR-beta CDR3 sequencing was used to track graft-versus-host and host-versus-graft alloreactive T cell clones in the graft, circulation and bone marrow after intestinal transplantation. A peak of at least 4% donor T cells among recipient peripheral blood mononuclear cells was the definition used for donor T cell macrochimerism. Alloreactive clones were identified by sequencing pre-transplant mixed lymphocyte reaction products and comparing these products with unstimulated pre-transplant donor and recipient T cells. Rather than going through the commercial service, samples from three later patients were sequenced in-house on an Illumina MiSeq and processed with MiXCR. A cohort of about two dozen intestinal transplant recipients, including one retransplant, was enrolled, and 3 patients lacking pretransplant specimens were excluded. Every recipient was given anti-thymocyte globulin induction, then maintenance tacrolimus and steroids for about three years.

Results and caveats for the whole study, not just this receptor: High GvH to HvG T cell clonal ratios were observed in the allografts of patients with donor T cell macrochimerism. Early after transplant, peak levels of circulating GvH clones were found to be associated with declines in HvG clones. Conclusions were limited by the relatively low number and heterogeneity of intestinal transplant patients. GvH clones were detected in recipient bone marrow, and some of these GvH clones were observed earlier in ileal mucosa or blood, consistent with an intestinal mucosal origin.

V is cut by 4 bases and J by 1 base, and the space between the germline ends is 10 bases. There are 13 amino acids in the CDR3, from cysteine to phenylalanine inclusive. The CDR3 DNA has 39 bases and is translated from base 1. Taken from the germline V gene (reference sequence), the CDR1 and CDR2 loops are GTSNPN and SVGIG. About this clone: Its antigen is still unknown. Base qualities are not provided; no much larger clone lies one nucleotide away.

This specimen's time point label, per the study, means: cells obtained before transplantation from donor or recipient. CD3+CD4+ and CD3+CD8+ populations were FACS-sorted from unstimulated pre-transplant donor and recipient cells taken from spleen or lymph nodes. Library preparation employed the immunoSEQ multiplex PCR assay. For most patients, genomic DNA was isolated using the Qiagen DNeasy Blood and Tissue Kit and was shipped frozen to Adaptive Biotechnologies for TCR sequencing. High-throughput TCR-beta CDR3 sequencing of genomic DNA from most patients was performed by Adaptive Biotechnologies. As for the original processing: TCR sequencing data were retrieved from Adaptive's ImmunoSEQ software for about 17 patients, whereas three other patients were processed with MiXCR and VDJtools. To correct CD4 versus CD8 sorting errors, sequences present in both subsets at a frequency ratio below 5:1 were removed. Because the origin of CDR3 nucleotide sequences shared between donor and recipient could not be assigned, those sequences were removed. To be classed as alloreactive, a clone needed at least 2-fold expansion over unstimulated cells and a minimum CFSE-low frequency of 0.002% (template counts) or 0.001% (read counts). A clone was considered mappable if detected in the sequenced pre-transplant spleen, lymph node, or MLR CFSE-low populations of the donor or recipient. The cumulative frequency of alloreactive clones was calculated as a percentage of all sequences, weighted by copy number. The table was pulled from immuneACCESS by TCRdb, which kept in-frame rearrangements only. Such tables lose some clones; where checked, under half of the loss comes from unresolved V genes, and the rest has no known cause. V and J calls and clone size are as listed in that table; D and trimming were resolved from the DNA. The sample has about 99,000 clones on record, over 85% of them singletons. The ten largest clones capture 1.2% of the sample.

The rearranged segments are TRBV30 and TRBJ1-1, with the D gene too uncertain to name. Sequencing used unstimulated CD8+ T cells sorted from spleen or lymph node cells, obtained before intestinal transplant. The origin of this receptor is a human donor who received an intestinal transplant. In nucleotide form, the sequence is TGTGCCTGGACGCTCGCCCCGAACACTGAAGCTTTCTTT. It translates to CAWTLAPNTEAFF.